This T cell receptor (beta chain) was retrieved from a study of CD8 T cells in Susac syndrome. Per the germline V gene, CDR1 is SQVTM and CDR2 is ANQGSEA. The CDR3 totals 13 residues. In regard to this clonotype: The junction differs from germline at one of its ends, possibly a read error.

With random hexamers, reverse transcription was performed on about 0.45 to 1 ug of RNA. TCRdb re-called the immunoSEQ multiplex PCR reads with MiXCR, one entry per CDR3 protein. Altogether under 200,000 distinct CDR3 sequences are present, 95% being singletons, with the ten largest covering around 0.16%. The chain combines TRBV29-1 with TRBJ2-7, with 7 nucleotides matching TRBD1. Sequencing was performed on CD8+ T cells from PBMCs. This TCR derives from a human donor with multiple sclerosis. The CDR3 region has the DNA TGCAGCGTGGAAGACAGGGCGACCCACGAGCAGTACTTC. This translates into CSVEDRATHEQYF.